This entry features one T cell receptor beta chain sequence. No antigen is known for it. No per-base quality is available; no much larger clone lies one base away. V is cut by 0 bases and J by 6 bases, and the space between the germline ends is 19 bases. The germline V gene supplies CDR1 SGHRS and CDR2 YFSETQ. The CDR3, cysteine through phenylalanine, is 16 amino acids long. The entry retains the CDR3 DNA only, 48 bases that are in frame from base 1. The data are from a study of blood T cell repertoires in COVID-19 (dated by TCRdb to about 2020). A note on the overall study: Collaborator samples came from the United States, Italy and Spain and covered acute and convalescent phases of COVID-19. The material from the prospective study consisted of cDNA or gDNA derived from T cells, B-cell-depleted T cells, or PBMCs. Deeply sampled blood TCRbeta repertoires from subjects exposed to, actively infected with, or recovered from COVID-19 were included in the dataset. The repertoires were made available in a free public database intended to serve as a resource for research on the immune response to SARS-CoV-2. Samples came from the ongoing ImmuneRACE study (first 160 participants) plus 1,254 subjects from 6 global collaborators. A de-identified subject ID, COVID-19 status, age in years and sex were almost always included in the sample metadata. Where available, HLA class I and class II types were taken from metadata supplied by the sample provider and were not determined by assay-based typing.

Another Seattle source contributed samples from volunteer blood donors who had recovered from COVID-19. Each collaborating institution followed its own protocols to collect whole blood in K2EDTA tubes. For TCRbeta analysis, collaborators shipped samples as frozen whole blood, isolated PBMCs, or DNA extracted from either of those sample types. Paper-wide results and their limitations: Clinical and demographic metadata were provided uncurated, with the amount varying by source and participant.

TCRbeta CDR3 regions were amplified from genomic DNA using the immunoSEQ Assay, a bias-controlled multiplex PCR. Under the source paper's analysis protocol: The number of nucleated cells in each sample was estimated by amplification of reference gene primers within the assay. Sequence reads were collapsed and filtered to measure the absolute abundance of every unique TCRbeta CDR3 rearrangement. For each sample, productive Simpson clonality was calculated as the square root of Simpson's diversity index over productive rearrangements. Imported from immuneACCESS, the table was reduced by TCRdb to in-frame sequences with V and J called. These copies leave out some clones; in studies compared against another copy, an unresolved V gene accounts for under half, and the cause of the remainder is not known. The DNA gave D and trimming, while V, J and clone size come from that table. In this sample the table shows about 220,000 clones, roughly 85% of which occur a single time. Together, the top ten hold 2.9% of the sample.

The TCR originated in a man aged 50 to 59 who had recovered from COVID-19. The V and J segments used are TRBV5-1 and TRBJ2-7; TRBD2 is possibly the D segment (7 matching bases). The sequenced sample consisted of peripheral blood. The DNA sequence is TGCGCCAGCAGCTTGGCAGGAGGGGGGGGCGCATCCGAGCAGTACTTC. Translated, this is CASSLAGGGGASEQYF.